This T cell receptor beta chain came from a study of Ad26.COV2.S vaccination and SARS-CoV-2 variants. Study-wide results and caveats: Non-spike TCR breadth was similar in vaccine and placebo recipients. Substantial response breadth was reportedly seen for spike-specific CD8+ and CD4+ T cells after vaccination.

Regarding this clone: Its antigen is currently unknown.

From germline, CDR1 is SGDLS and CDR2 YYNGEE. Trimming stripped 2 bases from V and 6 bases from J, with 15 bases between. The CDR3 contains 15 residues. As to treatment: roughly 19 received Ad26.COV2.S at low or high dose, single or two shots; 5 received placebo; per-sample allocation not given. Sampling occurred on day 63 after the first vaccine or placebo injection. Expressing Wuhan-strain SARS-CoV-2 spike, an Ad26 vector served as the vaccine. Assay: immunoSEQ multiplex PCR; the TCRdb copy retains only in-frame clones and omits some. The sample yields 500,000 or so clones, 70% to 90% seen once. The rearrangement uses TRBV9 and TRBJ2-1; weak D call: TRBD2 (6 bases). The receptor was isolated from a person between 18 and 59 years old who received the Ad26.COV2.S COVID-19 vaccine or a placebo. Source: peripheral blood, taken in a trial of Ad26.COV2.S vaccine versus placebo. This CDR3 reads CASSVNWRGSNEQFF. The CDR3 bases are TGTGCCAGCAGCGTTAACTGGCGGGGCTCCAATGAGCAGTTCTTC.